This TCR beta chain emerged from a study of T cells after yellow fever vaccination. In the study overall: The authors prepared low-cell-number fractions using SMART-Seq v4 Ultra Low Input.

MiXCR, applied by TCRdb to the 5' RACE reads, yields one record per CDR3 protein. The repertoire includes approximately 10,000 distinct CDR3 sequences, roughly 5.8% of them detected once, and roughly 0.9% sits in the top ten. The germline gives CDR1 SGHTA, CDR2 FQGNSA. The CDR3 has 14 amino acids. Trimming shortened V by 5 bases and J by 1 base, and 12 bases separated the two germline ends. This clonotype came up many times. The rearrangement uses TRBV7-2 and TRBJ2-7; D unclear. The sequencing here drew on PBMCs, either bulk or a sorted T-cell subset (CD4+, CD8+, memory, or dextramer-sorted; not recorded which), taken on the day of the yellow fever booster vaccination. This receptor was obtained from a man younger than 40 who received the YFV17D yellow fever vaccine. DNA for the CDR3: TGTGCCAGCAGCGCCTACAGCCGTTCCTACGAGCAGTACTTC. It yields the protein CASSAYSRSYEQYF.